This TCR beta chain derives from a study of T cells after yellow fever vaccination. General observations from the study: FACS-sorted repertoires might harbor abundant contaminating clonotypes from the bulk population.

This clonotype turned up a few times. Its antigen is currently unknown. The CDR3 totals 18 residues. Per germline, CDR1 MNHNS and CDR2 SASEGT. Unmatched junction bases numbered 10, after V lost 2 bases and J lost 4 bases. The study made its TCR cDNA through 5'RACE template switching. That step introduced a universal primer site along with UMIs. TCRdb called the 5' RACE reads again in MiXCR, with one record for every CDR3 protein. The sample consists of 200,000 to 300,000 distinct CDR3 sequences, around 6.7% of them appearing once. The chain links TRBV6-1 to TRBJ2-1; TRBD2 matches at 11 bases. Here the sequenced sample was CD4+ T cells sorted from PBMCs, taken on the day of the yellow fever booster vaccination. The clonotype originates from a man between 25 and 39 years old who received the YFV17D yellow fever vaccine. As DNA, the CDR3 is TGTGCCAGCAGTGAACCCCGACTAGCGGGGCAGTATTACAATGAGCAGTTCTTC. Translation gives CASSEPRLAGQYYNEQFF.